This T cell receptor (beta chain) was sequenced during a study of human T cells and chemical hapten exposure. Study-wide context: On 2 cm by 2 cm of upper inner arm skin, sensitization was performed with 2% DPC. The upper back received 0.01% DPC by patch testing, with results read at 6 days. Study results and limitations: TCRs exceeding 1 in 1000 frequency stayed unchanged with DPC sensitization. Expanded TCRs produced significantly more large CDR3 similarity clusters than controls did.

In its sample, this clonotype was seen a few times. Its target is not known. Germline CDR1 and CDR2: MGHRA and YSYEKL. This CDR3 is 17 amino acids long. V shed 3 bases and J 0 bases; nucleotides not matched to a gene: 8. Time point described: pre-sensitization, week 0. Noted treatment: therapeutic diphenylcyclopropenone sensitization with weekly scalp DPC. TCRdb redid the calling of the RACE reads with MiXCR, one entry per CDR3 protein. The table shows tens of thousands of distinct CDR3 sequences, with 8.5% to 10% occurring only once. Sequenced material: whole blood, taken in connection with sensitization to the hapten diphenylcyclopropenone (DPC). The gene calls are TRBV4-1 and TRBJ2-7; 10 bases match TRBD1. The TCR sequence derives from a woman aged 40 to 50 with alopecia areata. Some clones in this sample may be carry-over from other donors' samples. CDR3 bases: TGCGCCAGCAGCCACCCCCCGGGACAGGGGTACTCCTACGAGCAGTACTTC. Its translation: CASSHPPGQGYSYEQYF.